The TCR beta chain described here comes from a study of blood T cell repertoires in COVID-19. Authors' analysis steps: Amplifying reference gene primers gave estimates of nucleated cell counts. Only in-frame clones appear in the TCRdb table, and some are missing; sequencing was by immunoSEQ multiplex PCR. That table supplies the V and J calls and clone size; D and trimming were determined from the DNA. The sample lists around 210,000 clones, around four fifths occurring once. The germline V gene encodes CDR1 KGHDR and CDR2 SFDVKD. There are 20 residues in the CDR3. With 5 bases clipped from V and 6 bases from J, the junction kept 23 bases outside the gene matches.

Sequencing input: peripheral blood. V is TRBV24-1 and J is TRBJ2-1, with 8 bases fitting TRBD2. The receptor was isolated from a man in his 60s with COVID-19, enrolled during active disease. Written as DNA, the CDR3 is TGTGCCACCAGTGGTCCCCTCCCGGGGCGGGGGGCACCCTCACCCAATGAGCAGTTCTTC. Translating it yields CATSGPLPGRGAPSPNEQFF.